A selection of T cell receptor beta chains follows, all from one sample in a study of shared clonotypes between healthy human individuals. Some clones are missing from TCRdb's copy, which holds only in-frame ones; the method was immunoSEQ multiplex PCR. Here the sample spans roughly 650,000 clones, 95% to 96% being singletons. The sample comprised naive CD8+ T cells sorted from blood. Receptors were obtained from a young woman in good health. CDR3s include the opening cysteine and the closing phenylalanine or tryptophan. Each record gives: D gene, V gene, J gene, clone size, CDR3 protein, CDR3 DNA. The D gene is left open where the match is weak. Clone size is shown for a subset of rows, as once, few, many or a class of expanded clone.

-	TRBV19	TRBJ2-1	-	CASSIGATSSYNEQFF	TGTGCCAGTAGTATTGGCGCGACCAGCTCCTACAATGAGCAGTTCTTC
-	TRBV19	TRBJ2-7	-	CASSIGGGLYEQYF	TGTGCCAGTAGTATCGGAGGGGGGCTATACGAGCAGTACTTC
TRBD2	TRBV5-4	TRBJ2-5	-	CASSLGAGDLMGETQYF	TGTGCCAGCAGCTTGGGAGCGGGAGATTTGATGGGAGAGACCCAGTACTTC
TRBD2	TRBV18	TRBJ2-1	-	CASSTGLGPYNEQFF	TGTGCCAGCTCAACCGGACTAGGGCCCTACAATGAGCAGTTCTTC
TRBD2	TRBV5-1	TRBJ2-1	-	CASRLAVHNEQFF	TGCGCCAGTCGACTAGCGGTCCATAATGAGCAGTTCTTC
-	TRBV25-1	TRBJ1-6	-	CASSEGSIGPLHF	TGTGCCAGCAGTGAAGGATCAATCGGGCCCCTCCACTTT
-	TRBV6-5	TRBJ2-1	-	CASRKGVEQFF	TGTGCCAGCAGAAAAGGCGTTGAGCAGTTCTTC
-	TRBV7-9	TRBJ1-4	-	CASGTALNEKLFF	TGTGCCAGCGGTACTGCTCTTAATGAAAAACTGTTTTTT
-	TRBV7-3	TRBJ2-3	-	CASSLTGGVTDTQYF	TGTGCCAGCAGCTTAACTGGCGGGGTCACAGATACGCAGTATTTT
-	TRBV4-1	TRBJ1-1	-	CASSQATGSATEAFF	TGCGCCAGCAGCCAGGCCACAGGTTCGGCCACTGAAGCTTTCTTT
-	TRBV2	TRBJ1-2	-	CASSEEWARDHEYGYTF	TGTGCCAGCAGTGAAGAGTGGGCGAGGGACCATGAATATGGCTACACCTTC
-	TRBV29-1	TRBJ2-7	-	CSVVRGGEQYF	TGCAGCGTTGTGAGGGGTGGCGAGCAGTACTTC
-	TRBV2	TRBJ2-7	-	CASSEDQGTYEQYF	TGTGCCAGCAGCGAAGATCAGGGTACCTACGAGCAGTACTTC
TRBD1	TRBV5-1	TRBJ2-1	-	CASSPGGPSEQFF	TGCGCCAGCAGCCCAGGGGGTCCCAGTGAGCAGTTCTTC
-	TRBV5-6	TRBJ1-1	-	CASSLGSRGGEAFF	TGTGCCAGCAGCTTGGGTTCCAGGGGTGGTGAAGCTTTCTTT
TRBD2	TRBV4-1	TRBJ2-7	-	CASSPSGRGHEQYF	TGCGCCAGCAGCCCCAGCGGGAGAGGCCACGAGCAGTACTTC
TRBD2	TRBV25-1	TRBJ2-1	-	CASSEAGVRNEQFF	TGTGCCAGCAGTGAGGCGGGAGTGAGAAATGAGCAGTTCTTC
-	TRBV2	TRBJ2-3	-	CASSRGVGGDTDTQYF	TGTGCCAGCAGCAGAGGAGTGGGAGGCGACACAGATACGCAGTATTTT
-	TRBV30	TRBJ2-7	-	CAWSSGTDVFYEQYF	TGTGCCTGGAGTTCCGGGACGGACGTATTCTACGAGCAGTACTTC
-	TRBV25-1	TRBJ2-7	few	CASSVGHEQYF	TGTGCCAGCAGTGTAGGTCACGAGCAGTACTTC
-	TRBV15	TRBJ1-1	-	CATSRDGNTEAFF	TGTGCCACCAGCAGAGACGGGAACACTGAAGCTTTCTTT
TRBD2	TRBV27	TRBJ2-1	-	CASTIAGSSSEQFF	TGTGCCAGCACCATAGCGGGGAGTAGTAGTGAGCAGTTCTTC
TRBD1	TRBV5-6	TRBJ2-7	once	CASSLAGQGLLYEQYF	TGTGCCAGCAGCTTGGCAGGACAGGGCCTCCTCTACGAGCAGTACTTC
TRBD1	TRBV11-2	TRBJ1-1	-	CASSEDRGPMNTEAFF	TGTGCCAGCAGCGAAGACAGGGGTCCCATGAACACTGAAGCTTTCTTT
TRBD2	TRBV7-9	TRBJ2-1	-	CASSPRTSGIDGEQFF	TGTGCCAGCAGCCCGCGGACTAGCGGGATCGATGGTGAGCAGTTCTTC
-	TRBV11-2	TRBJ1-1	-	CASSLGIFESEAFF	TGTGCCAGCAGCTTAGGCATCTTTGAATCTGAAGCTTTCTTT
-	TRBV2	TRBJ2-2	-	CASNRGAENTGELFF	TGTGCCAGCAATCGGGGGGCCGAAAACACCGGGGAGCTGTTTTTT
TRBD1	TRBV5-4	TRBJ1-1	-	CASSPGVGQGALNTEAFF	TGTGCCAGCAGCCCTGGTGTGGGACAGGGGGCATTGAACACTGAAGCTTTCTTT
TRBD1	TRBV10-2	TRBJ1-1	-	CASSGGTGMNTEAFF	TGCGCCAGCAGTGGCGGGACAGGAATGAACACTGAAGCTTTCTTT
-	TRBV7-9	TRBJ2-5	-	CASSPDSQETQYF	TGTGCCAGCAGCCCTGATTCCCAAGAGACCCAGTACTTC
-	TRBV27	TRBJ1-1	-	CARCQNTEAFF	TGTGCCAGATGTCAGAACACTGAAGCTTTCTTT
TRBD2	TRBV28	TRBJ2-3	-	CASSWAGGQVDTQYF	TGTGCCAGCAGTTGGGCGGGAGGGCAGGTAGATACGCAGTATTTT
TRBD2	TRBV7-6	TRBJ2-7	-	CASSLLAGGFYEQYF	TGTGCCAGCAGCTTACTAGCGGGAGGTTTCTACGAGCAGTACTTC
TRBD1	TRBV7-6	TRBJ2-2	-	CASSLVVGGADTGELFF	TGTGCCAGCAGCTTAGTCGTAGGGGGCGCTGACACCGGGGAGCTGTTTTTT
TRBD1	TRBV2	TRBJ2-7	once	CASIHWTGNDEQYF	TGTGCCAGCATCCATTGGACAGGGAACGACGAGCAGTACTTC